Listed here are 20 T cell receptor beta chains from one sample, sequenced in a study of cytomegalovirus exposure and HLA in healthy donors. A multiplex PCR was run with 60 Vbeta primers and 13 Jbeta primers. Here immunoSEQ multiplex PCR was the method, and the copy in TCRdb shows in-frame clones only, minus some. In the table there are more than 110,000 clones, 60% to 80% of which are singletons. Source material: PBMCs. These receptors all come from a male donor in good health and CMV-seronegative.

V is TRBV30 and J is TRBJ2-5, with 10 positions matching TRBD1. The better agreement between TRBJ2-7 and the DNA end casts doubt on the J call. CDR1 and CDR2 (germline): GTSNPN, SVGIG (reference sequence). CDR3 length equals 14 residues. CDR3 region: CAWSHGQGAYEQYF. The DNA for the CDR3 is TGTGCCTGGAGTCATGGACAGGGGGCCTACGAGCAGTACTTC.

V usage is TRBV30 and J usage is TRBJ1-2, with D hard to call. In germline, CDR1 is GTSNPN, CDR2 SVGIG (reference sequence). V was pared by 2 bases and J by 1 base, with 11 bases between. The CDR3 extends over 14 amino acids. The CDR3 DNA reads TGTGCCTGGAGTAGGGCAGCGGATAACTATGGCTACACCTTC. It translates to CAWSRAADNYGYTF.

V usage is TRBV18 and J usage is TRBJ2-5, with D possibly matching TRBD1 (7 bases). The CDR3 loop spans 13 amino acids. Between the trimmed V and J ends, which lost 5 bases and 4 bases, there was a span of 11 bases. In germline, CDR1 is KGHSH, CDR2 LQKENI. The CDR3 loop is CASSGGGGETQYF. In DNA, the CDR3 is TGTGCCAGCTCAGGAGGGGGCGGAGAGACCCAGTACTTC. The full variable domain, with the rest looked up from reference TRBV18 and TRBJ2-5, is NAGVMQNPRHLVRRRGQEARLRCSPMKGHSHVYWYRQLPEEGLKFMVYLQKENIIDESGMPKERFSAEFPKEGPSILRIQQVVRGDSAAYFCASSGGGGETQYFGPGTRLLVL.

This clone has a single count. This rearrangement joins TRBV7-9 to TRBJ1-3; a possible D gene is TRBD1 (5 bases). Germline V gene sequence: CDR1 SEHNR, CDR2 FQNEAQ (reference sequence). Trimming removed 5 bases at V and 1 base at J, with 12 bases between. The CDR3 has 15 amino acids. CDR3 coding DNA: TGTGCCAGCAGCCCCCGGGGGGGGTCTGGAAACACCATATATTTT. It encodes CASSPRGGSGNTIYF.

CDR3 loop: CASSPSGRNTEAFF. The DNA of the CDR3 is TGTGCCAGTAGTCCCTCGGGGAGGAACACTGAAGCTTTCTTT. The chain employs TRBV19 and TRBJ1-1; D unclear. CDR3 size: 14 residues. The V end lost 5 bases, the J end lost 1 base, and 11 bases lay between the germline ends. CDR1 LNHDA and CDR2 SQIVND come from the germline V gene (reference sequence).

V and J are TRBV5-1 and TRBJ2-7, with D maybe TRBD2 (5 bases). Per the germline V gene, CDR1 is SGHRS and CDR2 is YFSETQ. Trimming stripped 4 bases from V and 5 bases from J, with 16 bases between. The CDR3 contains 14 residues. CDR3 residues: CASSPRAGRDEQYF. The CDR3, as DNA: TGCGCCAGCAGCCCGCGGGCAGGTAGGGACGAGCAGTACTTC.

This clone was seen only a few times. The chain combines TRBV7-9 with TRBJ2-1; the D gene is possibly TRBD2 (6 bases). With 2 bases removed from V and 7 bases from J, the gap between germline ends came to 12 bases. Germline-derived CDR1 and CDR2 are SEHNR and FQNEAQ (reference sequence). The length of the CDR3 is 14 residues. The CDR3 DNA follows: TGTGCCAGCAGCTTAATGGGACTTACTAATGAGCAGTTCTTC. Translated, it gives CASSLMGLTNEQFF.

The chain couples TRBV5-1 to TRBJ1-1, with D possibly being TRBD1 (6 bases). With 3 bases removed from V and 1 base from J, the gap between germline ends came to 13 bases. The CDR3 has 15 amino acids. Germline V gene data show CDR1 as SGHRS and CDR2 as YFSETQ. CDR3 DNA sequence: TGCGCCAGCAGCTGGGGCCCGACAGGGAACACTGAAGCTTTCTTT. Residues: CASSWGPTGNTEAFF.

This chain connects TRBV7-2 to TRBJ2-7; 12 nucleotides match TRBD2. V trimming: 5 bases; J trimming: 6 bases; junction bases outside the gene matches: 5. The CDR3 has 14 amino acids. The germline CDR1 and CDR2 sequences are SGHTA and FQGNSA. CDR3 residues: CASSPWTSGVEQYF. CDR3 sequence (DNA): TGTGCCAGCAGCCCTTGGACTAGCGGGGTCGAGCAGTACTTC.

This clone was seen more than once but under ten times. The V call is TRBV19, the J call TRBJ1-3, with D perhaps matching TRBD1 (5 bases). Between the trimmed V and J ends, which lost 6 bases and 4 bases, there was a span of 13 bases. The CDR3 runs 14 residues. The V gene's germline CDR1 is LNHDA and CDR2 SQIVND (reference sequence). The CDR3 DNA follows: TGTGCCAGTAGCGATGACAGTAGAGGAAACACCATATATTTT. This translates into CASSDDSRGNTIYF.

V and J are TRBV28 and TRBJ1-6; D is ambiguous. V was trimmed by 2 bases and J by 6 bases, leaving 8 bases between them. Germline CDR1 and CDR2: MDHEN and SYDVKM. The CDR3 consists of 14 residues. CDR3 in amino acids: CASSLPFSNSPLHF. The CDR3 DNA sequence: TGTGCCAGCAGTTTACCTTTTTCTAATTCACCCCTCCACTTT. The entire variable domain, with the rest obtained from reference TRBV28 and TRBJ1-6, is as follows: DVKVTQSSRYLVKRTGEKVFLECVQDMDHENMFWYRQDPGLGLRLIYFSYDVKMKEKGDIPEGYSVSREKKERFSLILESASTNQTSMYLCASSLPFSNSPLHFGNGTRLTVT.

J is TRBJ1-1 and V is TRBV5-4, with TRBD1 matching 8 bases. This CDR3 spans 15 amino acids. Per germline, CDR1 SGHNT and CDR2 YYREEE (reference sequence). V was clipped by 3 bases and J by 1 base; unmatched bases: 5. In nucleotides, the CDR3 is TGTGCCAGCAGCTACCCTACAGGGGGGAACACTGAAGCTTTCTTT. It translates to CASSYPTGGNTEAFF.

This chain connects TRBV7-2 to TRBJ2-2; TRBD1 matches 8 bases. CDR3 length: 15 residues. Germline lookup yields CDR1 SGHTA and CDR2 FQGNSA. Trimming took 6 bases from V and 3 from J; bases not matched to a gene: 6. The CDR3 nucleotides are TGTGCCAGCAGTTTGGACAGGGCAGACACCGGGGAGCTGTTTTTT. It translates to CASSLDRADTGELFF.

This chain connects TRBV2 to TRBJ2-3; 7 bases match TRBD2. This CDR3 region has 12 residues. Germline values: CDR1 SNHLY, CDR2 FYNNEI. Losses at the gene ends were 4 bases for V and 10 bases for J; bases not matched to a gene: 5. CDR3 protein: CASSGASGPQYF. In DNA, the CDR3 is TGTGCCAGCAGTGGGGCTAGCGGCCCGCAGTATTTT.

A few counts support this clone. This chain connects TRBV4-3 to TRBJ2-2; 8 bases align to TRBD1. The CDR3 is made up of 14 amino acids. Germline CDR1 LGHNA, CDR2 YSLEER. Trimming at V came to 3 bases and at J to 5 bases, leaving 2 bases not matched to a gene. The CDR3 here is CASSHGQGTGELFF. The CDR3 region has the DNA TGCGCCAGCAGCCATGGACAGGGAACCGGGGAGCTGTTTTTT.

V gene TRBV18 combines with J gene TRBJ2-1, with D perhaps matching TRBD2 (5 bases). From germline, CDR1 is KGHSH and CDR2 LQKENI. Trimming stripped 5 bases from V and 8 bases from J, with 19 bases between. CDR3 length: 15 amino acids. CDR3 amino acids: CASSTRTQRSHEQFF. The CDR3 DNA sequence: TGTGCCAGCTCAACTAGGACTCAGAGGAGCCATGAGCAGTTCTTC.

This chain connects TRBV19 to TRBJ1-5, with TRBD1 matching 7 bases. Germline trimming cut 7 bases from V and 2 bases from J; bases unmatched to any gene: 5. This CDR3 is built from 14 residues. Germline V gene sequence: CDR1 LNHDA, CDR2 SQIVND (reference sequence). This CDR3 is CASKVGTGNQPQHF. The CDR3 DNA is TGTGCCAGTAAGGTAGGGACAGGCAATCAGCCCCAGCATTTT.

This rearrangement joins TRBV6-1 to TRBJ2-7; 7 bases are shared with TRBD2. Per germline, CDR1 MNHNS and CDR2 SASEGT. CDR3 length equals 13 residues. Trimming cost V 6 bases and J 5 bases; bases outside gene matches: 7. The CDR3 sequence: CASSLGGMDEQYF. CDR3 coding DNA: TGTGCCAGCAGCCTGGGGGGGATGGACGAGCAGTACTTC.

As DNA, the CDR3 is TGTGCCAGCAGTTACCAGCGGGGGCTCACCTACGAGCAGTACTTC. Amino acid sequence: CASSYQRGLTYEQYF. This rearrangement joins TRBV6-5 to TRBJ2-7, with 8 bases matching TRBD2. In germline, CDR1 is MNHEY, CDR2 SVGAGI. V was clipped by 2 bases and J by 2 bases; unmatched bases: 5. The CDR3 totals 15 residues.

This chain joins TRBV5-1 and TRBJ2-1; 11 bases line up with TRBD1. The CDR3 runs 16 residues. The germline CDR1 and CDR2 sequences are SGHRS and YFSETQ. The trim removed 4 bases at V and 10 bases at J, leaving 13 bases unmatched. CDR3 DNA: TGCGCCAGCAGCCCCGCTAGAGGACAGGGGGCGGGGGAGCAGTTCTTC. Its translation: CASSPARGQGAGEQFF.